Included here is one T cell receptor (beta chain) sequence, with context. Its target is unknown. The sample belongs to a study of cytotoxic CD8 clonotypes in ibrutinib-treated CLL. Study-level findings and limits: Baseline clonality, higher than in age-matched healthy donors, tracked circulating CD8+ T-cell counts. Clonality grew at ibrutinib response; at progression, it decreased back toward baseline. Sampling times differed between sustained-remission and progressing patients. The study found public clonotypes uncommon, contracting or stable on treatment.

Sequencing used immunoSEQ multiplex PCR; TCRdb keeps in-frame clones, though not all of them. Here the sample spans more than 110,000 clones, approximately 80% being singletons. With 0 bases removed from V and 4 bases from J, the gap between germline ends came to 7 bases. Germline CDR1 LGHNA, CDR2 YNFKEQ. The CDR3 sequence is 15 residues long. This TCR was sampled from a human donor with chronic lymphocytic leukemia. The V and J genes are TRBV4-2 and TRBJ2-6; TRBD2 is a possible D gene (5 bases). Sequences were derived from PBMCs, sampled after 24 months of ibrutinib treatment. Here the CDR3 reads CASSQDPGGANVLTF. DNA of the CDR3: TGTGCCAGCAGCCAAGACCCGGGGGGGGCCAACGTCCTGACTTTC.